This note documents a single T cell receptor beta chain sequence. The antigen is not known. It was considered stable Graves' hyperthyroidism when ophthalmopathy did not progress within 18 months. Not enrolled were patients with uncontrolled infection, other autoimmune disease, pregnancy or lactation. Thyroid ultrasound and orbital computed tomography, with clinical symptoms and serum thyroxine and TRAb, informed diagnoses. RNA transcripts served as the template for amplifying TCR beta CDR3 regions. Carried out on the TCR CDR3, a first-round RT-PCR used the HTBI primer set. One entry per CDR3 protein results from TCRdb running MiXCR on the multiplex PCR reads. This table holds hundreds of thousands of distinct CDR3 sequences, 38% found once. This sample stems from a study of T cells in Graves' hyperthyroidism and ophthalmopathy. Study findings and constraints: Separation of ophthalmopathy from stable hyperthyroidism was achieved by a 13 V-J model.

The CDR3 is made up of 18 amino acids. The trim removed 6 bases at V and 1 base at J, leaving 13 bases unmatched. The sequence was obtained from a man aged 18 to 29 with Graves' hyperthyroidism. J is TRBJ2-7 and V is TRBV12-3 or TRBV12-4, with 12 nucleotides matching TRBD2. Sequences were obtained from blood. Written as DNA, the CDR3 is TGTGCCAGCAGCTGTACTAGCGGGGGGAGATTCCCTTCCTACGAGCAGTACTTC. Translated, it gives CASSCTSGGRFPSYEQYF.